Presented here are 25 T cell receptor beta chains from one specimen sequenced in a study of cytomegalovirus exposure and HLA in healthy donors. 60 Vbeta and 13 Jbeta primers were used in PCR. Only in-frame clones appear in the TCRdb table, and some are missing; sequencing was by immunoSEQ multiplex PCR. This table holds 150,000 or so clones. Sequencing was performed on PBMCs. Receptors were obtained from a woman aged 50 to 60 in good health and CMV-seronegative.

V gene TRBV7-3 combines with J gene TRBJ2-7; a weak D match, TRBD1 (5 bases). The CDR3 contains 13 residues. In germline, CDR1 is SGHTA, CDR2 FQGTGA. V gave up 5 bases and J gave up 4 bases, with 12 bases separating them. CDR3 sequence reads: CASSPDREYEQYF. The CDR3 region has the DNA TGTGCCAGCAGCCCTGACAGAGAATACGAGCAGTACTTC.

This chain joins TRBV28 and TRBJ2-7; D not resolved. With 4 bases removed from V and 2 bases from J, the gap between germline ends came to 15 bases. Per the germline V gene, CDR1 is MDHEN and CDR2 is SYDVKM. This CDR3 comprises 15 residues. CDR3 DNA sequence: TGTGCCAGCAGTTCCCGACGGAAGAGCGCCTACGAGCAGTACTTC. Its translation: CASSSRRKSAYEQYF.

The chain is built from TRBV5-1 and TRBJ2-7, with a weak D call TRBD1 (5 bases). The CDR3 length is 13 residues. The germline gives CDR1 SGHRS, CDR2 YFSETQ. V lost 0 bases, J lost 5 bases, and 9 bases lay in between. CDR3 DNA: TGCGCCAGCAGCTTGGGACAGTTCGACGAGCAGTACTTC. Translating gives CASSLGQFDEQYF.

The chain recombines TRBV11-1 with TRBJ1-1; no firm D call. Germline values: CDR1 SGHAT, CDR2 FQDESV (reference sequence). V was cut by 3 bases and J by 4 bases, with 12 bases left in between. This CDR3 has 14 amino acids. The DNA for the CDR3 is TGTGCCAGCAGCTTTGACGGGGTGAGCACTGAAGCTTTCTTT. Its protein product is CASSFDGVSTEAFF.

This rearrangement joins TRBV19 to TRBJ2-2; 9 nucleotides line up with TRBD1. The germline V gene encodes CDR1 LNHDA and CDR2 SQIVND (reference sequence). The CDR3 is 16 amino acids. The junction had 5 bases not matched to a gene; V was cut back by 5 bases and J by 1 base. DNA for the CDR3: TGTGCCAGTAGTCTTCGGACAGGGGAGAACACCGGGGAGCTGTTTTTT. This codes for CASSLRTGENTGELFF. The full variable domain, its missing parts supplied by reference TRBV19 and TRBJ2-2, is DGGITQSPKYLFRKEGQNVTLSCEQNLNHDAMYWYRQDPGQGLRLIYYSQIVNDFQKGDIAEGYSVSREKKESFPLTVTSAQKNPTAFYLCASSLRTGENTGELFFGEGSRLTVL.

The rearrangement joins TRBV27 to TRBJ2-7, with TRBD2 matching 10 bases. V lost 5 bases to trimming and J lost 7 bases; unmatched junction nucleotides: 17. The CDR3 runs 17 residues. Germline values: CDR1 MNHEY, CDR2 SMNVEV (reference sequence). CDR3 sequence (DNA): TGTGCCAGCAGTCCCACCCCACGTAGCGGGAGGCACGGGGAGCAGTACTTC. Its protein is CASSPTPRSGRHGEQYF.

This rearrangement joins TRBV30 to TRBJ1-2; 7 bases match TRBD1. V dropped 2 bases and J dropped 8; count of bases not matched to a gene: 14. Germline CDR1 GTSNPN, CDR2 SVGIG (reference sequence). The CDR3 spans 15 residues. CDR3 protein: CAWSSGTAHIPGYTF. CDR3 coding DNA: TGTGCCTGGAGTTCTGGGACAGCCCATATTCCGGGCTACACCTTC.

This chain links TRBV7-6 with TRBJ2-7; 11 bases agree with TRBD1. Trimming at V came to 5 bases and at J to 4 bases, leaving 7 bases not matched to a gene. Germline CDR1 SGHVS, CDR2 FNYEAQ. The CDR3 spans 15 residues. The CDR3 DNA reads as TGTGCCAGCAGCGTCGGTTGGGACAGGGGGTACGAGCAGTACTTC. It is translated as CASSVGWDRGYEQYF.

This chain links TRBV10-3 with TRBJ1-5; D is unresolved. This CDR3 has 13 amino acids. V lost 7 bases to trimming and J lost 6 bases, with 13 bases between them. Per germline, CDR1 ENHRY and CDR2 SYGVKD. The CDR3 is CAINETPSQPQHF. Written as DNA, the CDR3 is TGTGCCATCAACGAAACCCCGAGTCAGCCCCAGCATTTT.

The rearrangement uses TRBV18 and TRBJ1-2; D call uncertain. Germline values: CDR1 KGHSH, CDR2 LQKENI. This CDR3 is 12 amino acids long. Between the trimmed V and J ends, which lost 8 bases and 8 bases, there was a span of 15 bases. The CDR3 spells CASAGRRSGYTF. The CDR3 bases are TGTGCCAGCGCGGGCCGCCGGAGCGGCTACACCTTC.

The V gene is TRBV28, the J gene TRBJ1-5; 7 bases map to TRBD1. This CDR3 is 16 amino acids long. CDR1 is MDHEN and CDR2 is SYDVKM in the germline V gene. V was clipped by 6 bases and J by 0 bases; unmatched bases: 8. Here the CDR3 reads CASSYPGQHSNQPQHF. CDR3 DNA sequence: TGTGCCAGCAGCTATCCGGGACAGCATAGCAATCAGCCCCAGCATTTT.

V gene TRBV7-2 combines with J gene TRBJ1-2, with D possibly TRBD1 on 5 matching bases. CDR1 is SGHTA and CDR2 is FQGNSA in the germline V gene. The length of the CDR3 is 12 residues. V lost 4 bases to trimming and J lost 8 bases, with 11 bases between them. CDR3 coding DNA: TGTGCCAGCAGCTCCCGGGGGTACGGCTACACCTTC. Encoded protein: CASSSRGYGYTF.

The chain combines TRBV28 with TRBJ2-6; 7 bases are shared with TRBD1. This CDR3 region has 16 residues. Germline values: CDR1 MDHEN, CDR2 SYDVKM. V lost 5 bases to trimming and J lost 4 bases; unmatched junction nucleotides: 8. The chain's CDR3 is CASSPLRGSGANVLTF. The CDR3 nucleotides read TGTGCCAGCAGTCCCCTCAGGGGGTCCGGGGCCAACGTCCTGACTTTC.

V usage is TRBV9 and J usage is TRBJ2-1; 9 bases agree with TRBD2. The length of the CDR3 is 16 residues. In germline, CDR1 is SGDLS, CDR2 YYNGEE. Unmatched junction bases numbered 7, after V lost 0 bases and J lost 6 bases. The CDR3 spells CASSVETAGGFNEQFF. The CDR3 nucleotides are TGTGCCAGCAGCGTAGAAACAGCGGGGGGCTTCAATGAGCAGTTCTTC.

J is TRBJ2-1 and V is TRBV25-1, with 7 nucleotides matching TRBD2. Germline V CDR1 and CDR2: MGHDK, SYGVNS. The CDR3 sequence is 14 residues long. V lost 7 bases to trimming and J lost 0 bases; unmatched junction nucleotides: 3. The DNA of the CDR3 is TGTGCCAGCACCCCGGGGGGCTCCTACAATGAGCAGTTCTTC. Its protein product is CASTPGGSYNEQFF. Drawing the rest from reference TRBV25-1 and TRBJ2-1, the complete variable domain is EADIYQTPRYLVIGTGKKITLECSQTMGHDKMYWYQQDPGMELHLIHYSYGVNSTEKGDLSSESTVSRIRTEHFPLTLESARPSHTSQYLCASTPGGSYNEQFFGPGTRLTVL.

CDR3 loop: CASSEETVLREKLFF. As DNA, the CDR3 is TGTGCCAGCAGTGAGGAGACAGTCCTGAGGGAAAAACTGTTTTTT. V gene TRBV6-1 combines with J gene TRBJ1-4; D is perhaps TRBD1 (5 bases). CDR1 is MNHNS, CDR2 SASEGT, per germline. The CDR3 length is 15 residues. The germline V and J ends were trimmed by 3 bases and 8 bases, with 16 bases remaining between them.

The chain employs TRBV15 and TRBJ2-3, with TRBD2 matching 13 bases. From germline, CDR1 is LNHNV and CDR2 YYDKDF (reference sequence). J gave up 6 bases and V 3 bases, and 0 bases lay outside the gene matches. This CDR3 comprises 14 residues. The CDR3 nucleotides are TGTGCCACCAGCAGGACTAGCGGGAGGGATACGCAGTATTTT. Protein: CATSRTSGRDTQYF.

The chain uses TRBV12-5 and TRBJ1-3; no clear D gene. CDR3 length: 13 residues. The V end lost 5 bases, the J end lost 4 bases, and 9 bases lay between the germline ends. The V gene's germline CDR1 is LGHNT and CDR2 FRNRAP. The CDR3 bases are TGTGCTAGTGGTAACAGCTTAGGAAACACCATATATTTT. Translating gives CASGNSLGNTIYF. Together with reference TRBV12-5 and TRBJ1-3, the CDR3 gives the full variable domain: DARVTQTPRHKVTEMGQEVTMRCQPILGHNTVFWYRQTMMQGLELLAYFRNRAPLDDSGMPKDRFSAEMPDATLATLKIQPSEPRDSAVYFCASGNSLGNTIYFGEGSWLTVV.

The CDR3 spells CASSTPGEAFF. CDR3 coding DNA: TGTGCCAGCAGTACACCGGGTGAAGCTTTCTTT. The chain recombines TRBV28 with TRBJ1-1, with unresolved D. Trimming took 5 bases from V and 7 from J, leaving 8 bases between them. Looked up from germline, CDR1 is MDHEN and CDR2 is SYDVKM. There are 11 residues in the CDR3.

The CDR3 here is CASSATGGASYEQYF. In DNA, the CDR3 is TGTGCCAGCAGCGCGACAGGGGGCGCCTCCTACGAGCAGTACTTC. The chain employs TRBV9 and TRBJ2-7; 10 bases agree with TRBD1. Germline-derived CDR1 and CDR2 are SGDLS and YYNGEE. CDR3 length: 15 amino acids. V shed 3 bases, J shed 0 bases, and the junction held 3 bases outside the gene matches.

The chain recombines TRBV27 with TRBJ2-7; 11 bases are shared with TRBD2. V was pared by 3 bases and J by 5 bases, with 6 bases of the junction left unmatched. Per germline, CDR1 MNHEY and CDR2 SMNVEV (reference sequence). The CDR3 runs 15 residues. Here the CDR3 DNA reads TGTGCCAGCAGTTTGATCCTAGCGGGAGGTAACGAGCAGTACTTC. This sequence encodes CASSLILAGGNEQYF.

The chain has TRBV28 and TRBJ2-7, with 8 bases matching TRBD1. Germline V CDR1 and CDR2: MDHEN, SYDVKM. This CDR3 region has 14 residues. J lost 4 bases, V lost 3 bases, and 5 bases had no gene match. CDR3 bases: TGTGCCAGCAGTTTCCGGCAGGGGGCATACGAGCAGTACTTC. Its translation is CASSFRQGAYEQYF.

The V gene is TRBV19, the J gene TRBJ1-5, with 9 bases aligning to TRBD1. Germline V lookup: CDR1 LNHDA, CDR2 SQIVND (reference sequence). The V gene end was trimmed by 4 bases and the J gene end by 6 bases; junction bases not matched to a gene: 10. The CDR3 has 16 residues. The CDR3 DNA reads TGTGCCAGTAGTACCCCAGGGACAGGGTACGGTCAGCCCCAGCATTTT. Protein sequence: CASSTPGTGYGQPQHF.

J is TRBJ1-6 and V is TRBV7-3, with TRBD1 identical over 7 bases. Germline loops: CDR1 SGHTA, CDR2 FQGTGA. The J segment lost 9 bases and the V segment lost 5 bases, leaving 13 bases of the junction unmatched. The CDR3 extends over 16 amino acids. CDR3 DNA sequence: TGTGCCAGCAGCCGGACAGGAGCAGGGAGAAGTTCACCCCTCCACTTT. It translates to CASSRTGAGRSSPLHF.

The gene calls are TRBV28 and TRBJ1-5; tentative D call: TRBD1 (6 bases). The germline CDR1 and CDR2 sequences are MDHEN and SYDVKM. The CDR3 runs 12 residues. V lost 11 bases and J 1 base, leaving 9 bases between the germline ends. The chain's CDR3 is CASQGSNQPQHF. The CDR3 DNA sequence: TGTGCCTCGCAGGGGAGCAATCAGCCCCAGCATTTT.